These T cell receptor beta chains were read from a single sample in a study of response to subunit inactivated influenza vaccine. Via MiXCR, TCRdb re-called the RT-PCR reads, giving one row per CDR3 protein. The sample has roughly 700,000 distinct CDR3 sequences; 14% are singletons. The starting material was PBMCs from blood, obtained 14 days before vaccination. The receptors here all came from a man aged 45-65 years who received an inactivated influenza vaccine. Each CDR3 is given with its conserved first and last residue.

V: TRBV7-2
CDR3: CASSLRGWSGGNTIYF

V: TRBV30
CDR3: CAWSLGGSGDTQYF

V: TRBV27
CDR3: CASSFMAGQGNYGYTF

V: TRBV20-1
CDR3: CSARIGQGSWLRRNSNQPQHF

V: TRBV5-5
CDR3: CASSPGRVLPEAFF

V: TRBV12-5
CDR3: CASGLGAELYNSPLHF

V: TRBV7-9
CDR3: CASSLGRDPRYEQYF

V: TRBV4-2
CDR3: CASSQDPARSNQPQHF

V: TRBV29-1
CDR3: CSVEGTGYSTDTQYF

V: TRBV7-2
CDR3: CASSLVGQSGNQPQHF

V: TRBV24-1
CDR3: CATSDRDRLNYGYTF

V: TRBV3-1
CDR3: CASSQEEAGGQFGEQFF

V: TRBV9
CDR3: CASSKGTGGYEQYF

V: TRBV20-1
CDR3: CSARDVDRHTLFNVQYF

V: TRBV7-9
CDR3: CASSPPRRAVYNEQFF

V: TRBV5-1
CDR3: CASGQGAGYEQYF

V: TRBV5-1
CDR3: CASSKGLAGDYEQYF

V: TRBV7-3
CDR3: CASSPNPGLDHYEQYF

V: TRBV4-2
CDR3: CASSQVAGGVTGELFF

V: TRBV12-3/TRBV12-4
CDR3: CASNLAGGFYEQYF

V: TRBV30
CDR3: CAWSVWGGVRYEQYF

V: TRBV20-1
CDR3: CSALRTSGNEQFF

V: TRBV5-1
CDR3: CASSDEQLRGGGPNTGELFF

V: TRBV7-2
CDR3: CASSSGPDEQYF

V: TRBV18
CDR3: CASSWAATDTQYF

V: TRBV7-8
CDR3: CASSLPGVFSYNEQFF

V: TRBV4-2
CDR3: CASSQGVGLVDNEQFF

V: TRBV12-3/TRBV12-4
CDR3: CASSLPTGMAEAFF